This TCR beta chain was sequenced during a study of graft-versus-host responses after intestinal transplantation. Overall study context: Transplant recipients had multivisceral, liver-intestinal, or isolated intestinal grafts. Study-wide points: Early post-transplant falls in HvG clones accompanied the peak levels of circulating GvH clones.

The CDR3 sequence is 12 residues long. CDR1 LNHDA and CDR2 SQIVND come from the germline V gene (reference sequence). Trimming removed 5 bases from V and 7 bases from J, with 9 bases in between. This table comes from immunoSEQ multiplex PCR, and its TCRdb copy is limited to in-frame clones, with some not included. Found here are around 100,000 clones, over 85% of them singletons; the top ten hold 1.2%. This clone was counted once. Antigen specificity is unknown. The gene calls are TRBV19 and TRBJ2-1; D call uncertain. The TCR originated in a human donor who received an intestinal transplant. Sequenced material: unstimulated CD8+ T cells sorted from spleen or lymph node cells, taken before intestinal transplant. The CDR3 nucleotides are TGTGCCAGTAGTGTGTACTTAAATGAGCAGTTCTTC. This sequence encodes CASSVYLNEQFF.